The rows below give T cell receptor beta chains drawn from one sample of a study of patients and donors after allogeneic stem cell transplantation. TCRdb re-called the RT-PCR reads through MiXCR, storing one row per CDR3 protein. Seen here are approximately 57,000 distinct CDR3 sequences, approximately 12% observed once, and the top ten hold over 25%. The material sequenced was blood, either unsorted or a sorted T cell fraction (not recorded which). The receptors stem from a human donor who was either an allogeneic HSCT recipient or a stem cell or donor lymphocyte infusion donor (not recorded which). It is not recorded whose cells these are; they may come from a transplant donor. CDR3s include the opening cysteine and the closing phenylalanine or tryptophan. D genes are given only for firm matches. Clone size is shown for a subset of rows, as once, few, many or a class of expanded clone.

V gene: TRBV7-6
D gene: .
J gene: TRBJ1-2
clone size: .
CDR3 DNA: TGTGCCAGCAGCTTAGGTGGGCCCTCGGGGTTAGCTAACTATGGCTACACCTTC
CDR3 protein: CASSLGGPSGLANYGYTF

V gene: TRBV29-1
D gene: TRBD2
J gene: TRBJ2-7
clone size: few
CDR3 DNA: TGCAGCGTTGGGGGCCTAGCGGCTAACTACGAGCAGTACTTC
CDR3 protein: CSVGGLAANYEQYF

V gene: TRBV5-1
D gene: TRBD1
J gene: TRBJ2-5
clone size: .
CDR3 DNA: TGCGCCAGCAGCCTGGGACAGGGCCAAGAGACCCAGTACTTC
CDR3 protein: CASSLGQGQETQYF

V gene: TRBV9
D gene: .
J gene: TRBJ2-1
clone size: many
CDR3 DNA: TGTGCCAGCAGCGAGGCTAGCGTTTACAATGAGCAGTTCTTC
CDR3 protein: CASSEASVYNEQFF

V gene: TRBV14
D gene: .
J gene: TRBJ2-7
clone size: .
CDR3 DNA: TGTGCCAGCAGCGTGCGGTACTACGAGCAGTACTTC
CDR3 protein: CASSVRYYEQYF

V gene: TRBV27
D gene: .
J gene: TRBJ1-2
clone size: many
CDR3 DNA: TGTGCCAGCAGTAATCGGGCAGGGAGCTATGGCTACACCTTC
CDR3 protein: CASSNRAGSYGYTF

V gene: TRBV18
D gene: TRBD1
J gene: TRBJ1-4
clone size: few
CDR3 DNA: TGTGCCAGCTCCCCGGGACAGGGGCATGAAAAACTGTTTTTT
CDR3 protein: CASSPGQGHEKLFF

V gene: TRBV3-1
D gene: .
J gene: TRBJ2-7
clone size: few
CDR3 DNA: TGTGCCAGCAGCCCACGGGACACTATCCTCCCCGAGCAGTACTTC
CDR3 protein: CASSPRDTILPEQYF

V gene: TRBV25-1
D gene: .
J gene: TRBJ2-7
clone size: many
CDR3 DNA: TGTGCCAGCAGTGAGGCGGGGACTTACGAGCAGTACTTC
CDR3 protein: CASSEAGTYEQYF

V gene: TRBV5-6
D gene: .
J gene: TRBJ2-3
clone size: few
CDR3 DNA: TGTGCCAGCAGCGCGCCGGGGTCAGATACGCAGTATTTT
CDR3 protein: CASSAPGSDTQYF

V gene: TRBV14
D gene: TRBD1
J gene: TRBJ1-2
clone size: many
CDR3 DNA: TGTGCCAGCAGCCCCAACCGGGGGACAGGGAAGGCCCATGGCTACACCTTC
CDR3 protein: CASSPNRGTGKAHGYTF

V gene: TRBV7-9
D gene: .
J gene: TRBJ1-1
clone size: .
CDR3 DNA: TGTGCCAGCAGCCCTGTGACATGGACTGAAGCTTTCTTT
CDR3 protein: CASSPVTWTEAFF

V gene: TRBV27
D gene: .
J gene: TRBJ1-4
clone size: .
CDR3 DNA: TGTGCCAGCAGCTACGGGACCGCGGGGGAAAAACTGTTTTTT
CDR3 protein: CASSYGTAGEKLFF

V gene: TRBV14
D gene: .
J gene: TRBJ2-1
clone size: few
CDR3 DNA: TGTGCCAGCAGCCATATAACAGGTAACAATGAGCAGTTCTTC
CDR3 protein: CASSHITGNNEQFF

V gene: TRBV5-1
D gene: .
J gene: TRBJ2-5
clone size: .
CDR3 DNA: TGCGCCAGCAGCTTGGTTCGGACAGAGACCCAGTACTTC
CDR3 protein: CASSLVRTETQYF

V gene: TRBV18
D gene: .
J gene: TRBJ2-1
clone size: .
CDR3 DNA: TGTGCCAGCTCACCACTTACGGCAGAATACAATGAGCAGTTCTTC
CDR3 protein: CASSPLTAEYNEQFF

V gene: TRBV12-3/TRBV12-4
D gene: .
J gene: TRBJ1-1
clone size: few
CDR3 DNA: TGTGCCAGCAGTTACTCCGACAGCACCACTGAAGCTTTCTTT
CDR3 protein: CASSYSDSTTEAFF

V gene: TRBV24-1
D gene: .
J gene: TRBJ2-5
clone size: many
CDR3 DNA: TGTGCCACCAGTGATTTGTTGGAGACCCAGTACTTC
CDR3 protein: CATSDLLETQYF

V gene: TRBV24-1
D gene: TRBD2
J gene: TRBJ2-1
clone size: .
CDR3 DNA: TGTGCCACCTCCCTACGGGGACTAGAGAAGGATGAGCAGTTCTTC
CDR3 protein: CATSLRGLEKDEQFF

V gene: TRBV27
D gene: .
J gene: TRBJ1-6
clone size: few
CDR3 DNA: TGTGCCAGCAGCCCATCAGGGGAGAGCTCCTATAATTCACCCCTTCACTTT
CDR3 protein: CASSPSGESSYNSPLHF

V gene: TRBV6-5
D gene: .
J gene: TRBJ1-4
clone size: .
CDR3 DNA: TGTGCCAGCAGTTCAAGGGTGGGGAAAAAACTGTTTTTT
CDR3 protein: CASSSRVGKKLFF

V gene: TRBV28
D gene: TRBD1
J gene: TRBJ1-5
clone size: many
CDR3 DNA: TGTGCCAGCAGATCTATGGGGGACAGGGGGGAACAGCCCCAGCATTTT
CDR3 protein: CASRSMGDRGEQPQHF